This T cell receptor (beta chain) was sequenced for a study of T cell repertoires in ileal Crohn's disease (dated by TCRdb to about 2019). Regarding the research as a whole: The median duration of disease was 7.5 to 9.5 years, and at the time of surgery around 32% of patients were active smokers. The M6 samples were biopsies of the neoterminal ileum collected during postoperative colonoscopy. Surgery was performed for a complication in all patients, with stricturing disease in 61% and penetrating disease in approximately 40%. The study was conducted in parallel with a multicentre cohort that was designed to identify predictors of early endoscopic recurrence following ileocolonic resection. A total of roughly 170 mucosal samples from roughly 50 patients were sequenced, collected from several sites on the surgical specimen as well as at postoperative endoscopy. TCR repertoire analysis was performed in about 61 Crohn's disease patients drawn from a prospective multicentre cohort. Roughly half of the patients were given postoperative therapy, with 15 to 20 on anti-TNF agents and about ten on thiopurines. Endoscopic postoperative recurrence was defined by a Rutgeerts score above i0.

As regards this clone: Its specific antigen is unknown. Compared with germline, one end of the junction differs, possibly owing to a read error.

The research as a whole found: Postoperative endoscopy was performed at varying times within the first year after surgery, with a median delay of approximately seven months. A significantly higher proportion of clonal expansions was observed in active smokers at surgery than in non-smokers (roughly 27% vs 19%, p=0.02). Sorted CD8 T cells carried more high-frequency clones than CD4 T cells, suggesting mucosal expansions were mainly CD8. Only a subgroup of patients, of unstated size, had their mucosal CD4 and CD8 T cells sorted and sequenced. Endoscopic recurrence was linked to a higher percentage of high-frequency clones at surgery, and recurrence occurred in every patient whose clonality exceeded 26.8% (18/57).

Around 500 nanograms of biopsy DNA per sample were submitted for commercial TCRB immunosequencing. A two-step, amplification bias-controlled multiplex PCR was used by Adaptive Biotechnology to amplify CDR3 regions from genomic DNA. Primers covering every V and J gene segment were used in the first PCR, while barcodes and Illumina adapters were added in the second PCR. CDR3 libraries were sequenced using an Illumina instrument. Concerning the study's data processing: Vendor-provided pipelines were combined with custom analysis of raw data in R/Bioconductor under R version 3.3.0. Clonality, which ranges from 0 to 1, was calculated as the inverse of the normalised Shannon entropy across all productive clones. The repertoire share taken up by the top 100 clones defined high-frequency clones, and only clones that passed a 95% confidence test were kept. Overlap between samples was measured with the Morisita-Horn index, while repertoire diversity was measured with the Simpson index. TCRdb limited this immuneACCESS table to in-frame rearrangements with V and J called. A share of clones is missing; checked studies link under half to unresolved V genes, and the rest is unexplained. V and J calls plus clone size are reproduced from that table; the DNA served to infer D and trimming. The sample includes nearly 11,000 clones, with roughly 72% observed a single time. Together, the top ten hold roughly 7.1% of the sample.

Taken with the paper, the label for time point translates to: neoterminal ileum biopsy at postoperative endoscopy, about 6 months after surgery. Adults with ileal or ileocolonic Crohn's disease for whom ileocolonic resection was indicated were considered eligible. Before DNA extraction, whole ileal mucosal biopsies were kept frozen at -80 degrees C. A TRizol-based method was used to extract genomic DNA from the frozen whole biopsies, and the DNA was quantified with a NanoDrop 2000 spectrophotometer. Sequenced sample: ileal tissue. This receptor was taken from an adult with Crohn's disease.

The DNA sequence reads TGTGCCAGCAGACCAAACGGAGTCTCCCACGAGCAGTACTTC. This sequence encodes CASRPNGVSHEQYF. The chain is made from TRBV7-8 and TRBJ2-7; the D segment cannot be called with confidence. The CDR1 and CDR2 encoded by the germline V gene are SGHVS and FQNEAQ. The CDR3 measures 14 amino acids from cysteine to phenylalanine. The DNA shown is the 42-base CDR3, in frame from base 1.